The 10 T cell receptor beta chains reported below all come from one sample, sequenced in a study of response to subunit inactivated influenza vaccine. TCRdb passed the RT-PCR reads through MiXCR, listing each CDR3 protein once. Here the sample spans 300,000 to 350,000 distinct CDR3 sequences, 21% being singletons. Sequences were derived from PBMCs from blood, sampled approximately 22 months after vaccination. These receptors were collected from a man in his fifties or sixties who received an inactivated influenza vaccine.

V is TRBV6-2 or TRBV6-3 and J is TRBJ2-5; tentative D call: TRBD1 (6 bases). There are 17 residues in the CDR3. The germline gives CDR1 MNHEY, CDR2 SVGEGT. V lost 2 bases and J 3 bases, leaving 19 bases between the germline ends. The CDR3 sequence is CASSYDGDPGVKETQYF. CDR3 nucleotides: TGTGCCAGCAGTTACGACGGGGATCCAGGGGTGAAAGAGACCCAGTACTTC.

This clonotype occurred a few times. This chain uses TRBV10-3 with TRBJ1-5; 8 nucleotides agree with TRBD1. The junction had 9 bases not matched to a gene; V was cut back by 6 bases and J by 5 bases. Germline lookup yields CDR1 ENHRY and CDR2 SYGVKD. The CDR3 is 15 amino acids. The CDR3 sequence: CAISPTGGEYQPQHF. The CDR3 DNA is TGTGCCATCAGCCCCACAGGGGGAGAATATCAGCCCCAGCATTTT.

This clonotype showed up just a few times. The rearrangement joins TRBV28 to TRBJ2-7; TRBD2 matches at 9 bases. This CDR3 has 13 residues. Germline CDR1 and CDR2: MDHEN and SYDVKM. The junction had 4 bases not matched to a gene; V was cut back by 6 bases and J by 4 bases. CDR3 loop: CASSSSGAYEQYF. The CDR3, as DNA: TGTGCCAGCAGCTCTAGCGGGGCATACGAGCAGTACTTC.

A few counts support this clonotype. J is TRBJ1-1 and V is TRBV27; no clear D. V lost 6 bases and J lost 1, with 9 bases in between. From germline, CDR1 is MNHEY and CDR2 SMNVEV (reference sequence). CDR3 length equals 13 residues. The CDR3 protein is CASSQYTNTEAFF. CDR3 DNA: TGTGCCAGCAGCCAATATACGAACACTGAAGCTTTCTTT.

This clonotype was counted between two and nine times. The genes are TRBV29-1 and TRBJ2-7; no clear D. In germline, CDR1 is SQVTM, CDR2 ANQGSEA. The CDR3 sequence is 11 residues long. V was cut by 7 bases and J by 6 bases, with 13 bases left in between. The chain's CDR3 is CSALRASEQYF. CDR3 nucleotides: TGCAGCGCCTTAAGGGCAAGCGAGCAGTACTTC.

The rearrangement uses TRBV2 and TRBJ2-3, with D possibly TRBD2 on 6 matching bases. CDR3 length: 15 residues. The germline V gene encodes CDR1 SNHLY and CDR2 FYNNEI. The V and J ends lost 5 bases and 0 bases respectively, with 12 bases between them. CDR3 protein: CASSRGTSSTDTQYF. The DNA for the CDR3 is TGTGCCAGCAGTCGCGGGACTTCTAGCACAGATACGCAGTATTTT.

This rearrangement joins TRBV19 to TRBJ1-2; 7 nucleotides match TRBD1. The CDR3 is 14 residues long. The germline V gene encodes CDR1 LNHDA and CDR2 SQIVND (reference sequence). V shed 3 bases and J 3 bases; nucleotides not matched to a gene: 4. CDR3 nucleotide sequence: TGTGCCAGTAGTATCACTCAGGGGGACTATGGCTACACCTTC. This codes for CASSITQGDYGYTF. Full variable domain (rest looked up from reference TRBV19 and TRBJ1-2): DGGITQSPKYLFRKEGQNVTLSCEQNLNHDAMYWYRQDPGQGLRLIYYSQIVNDFQKGDIAEGYSVSREKKESFPLTVTSAQKNPTAFYLCASSITQGDYGYTFGSGTRLTVV.

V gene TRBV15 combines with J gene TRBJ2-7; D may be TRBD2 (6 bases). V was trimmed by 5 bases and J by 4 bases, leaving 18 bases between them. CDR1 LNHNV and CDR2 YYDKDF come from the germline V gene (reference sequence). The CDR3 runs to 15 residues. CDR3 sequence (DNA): TGTGCCACCAGCGGACGGGGCGGGAAACGGTACGAGCAGTACTTC. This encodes CATSGRGGKRYEQYF.

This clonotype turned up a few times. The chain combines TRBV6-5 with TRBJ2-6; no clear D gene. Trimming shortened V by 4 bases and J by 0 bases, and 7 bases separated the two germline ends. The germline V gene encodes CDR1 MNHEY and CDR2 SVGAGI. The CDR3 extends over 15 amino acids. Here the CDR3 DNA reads TGTGCCAGCAGTTTTAGTAGCTCTGGGGCCAACGTCCTGACTTTC. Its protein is CASSFSSSGANVLTF.

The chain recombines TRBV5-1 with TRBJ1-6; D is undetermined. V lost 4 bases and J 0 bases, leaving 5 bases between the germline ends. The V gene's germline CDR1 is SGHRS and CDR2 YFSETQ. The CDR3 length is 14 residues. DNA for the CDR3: TGCGCCAGCAGCCATGACTCCTATAATTCACCCCTCCACTTT. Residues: CASSHDSYNSPLHF.